This T cell receptor beta chain was obtained from a study of cytomegalovirus exposure and HLA in healthy donors. The overall study: In an earlier analysis, approximately 120 million unique TCR beta sequences were found from 150 million to 200 million T cells. Study-wide results and caveats: An observed cluster of highly shared sequence variants was recorded as a likely sequencing artifact.

This CDR3 region has 15 residues. The J segment lost 4 bases and the V segment lost 5 bases, leaving 6 bases of the junction unmatched. Per germline, CDR1 SGHTA and CDR2 FQGNSA. The PCR employed 60 Vbeta primers together with 13 Jbeta primers. Some clones are missing from TCRdb's copy, which holds only in-frame ones; the method was immunoSEQ multiplex PCR. The data contain approximately 150,000 clones, around 64% of them seen just once; the ten biggest clones take up approximately 3%. Notes on this clone: What it binds is not known.

This clonotype originated in a woman in her 30s in good health and CMV-seronegative. The rearrangement uses TRBV7-2 and TRBJ2-1, with TRBD1 matching 9 bases. Sequences were obtained from PBMCs. The CDR3 spells CASSVPGQGYNEQFF. DNA for the CDR3: TGTGCCAGCAGCGTCCCGGGACAGGGTTACAATGAGCAGTTCTTC.